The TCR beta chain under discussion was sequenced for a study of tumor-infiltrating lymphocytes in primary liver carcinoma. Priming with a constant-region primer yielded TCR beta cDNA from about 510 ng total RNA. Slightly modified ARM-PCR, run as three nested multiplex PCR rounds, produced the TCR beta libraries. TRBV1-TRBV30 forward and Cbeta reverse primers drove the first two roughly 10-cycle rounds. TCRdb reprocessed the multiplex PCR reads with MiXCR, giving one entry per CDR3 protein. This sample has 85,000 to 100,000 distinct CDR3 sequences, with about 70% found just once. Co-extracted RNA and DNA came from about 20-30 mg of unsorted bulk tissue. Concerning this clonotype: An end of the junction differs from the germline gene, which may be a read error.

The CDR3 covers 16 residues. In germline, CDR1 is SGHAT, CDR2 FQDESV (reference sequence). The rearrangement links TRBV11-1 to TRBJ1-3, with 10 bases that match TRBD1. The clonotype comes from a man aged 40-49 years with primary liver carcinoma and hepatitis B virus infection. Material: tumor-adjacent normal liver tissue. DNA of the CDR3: TGTACCAGCAGCCGGACAGGGGGGATCTCTGGAAACACCATATATTTT. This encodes CTSSRTGGISGNTIYF.